This T cell receptor beta chain was identified in a study of blood T cell repertoires in COVID-19. The CDR3 is made up of 18 amino acids. With V trimmed by 5 bases and J by 0 bases, 9 bases remained unmatched. Germline values: CDR1 MNHEY, CDR2 SMNVEV (reference sequence). Some clones are missing from TCRdb's copy, which holds only in-frame ones; the method was immunoSEQ multiplex PCR. The sample yields 390,000 or so clones, just over 85% seen once. This clonotype was sampled from a woman aged 25 to 39 with active or convalescent COVID-19. The sequenced sample consisted of peripheral blood. V gene TRBV27 combines with J gene TRBJ2-3; 12 bases are shared with TRBD2. The CDR3 here is CASSPTPSGRASTDTQYF. CDR3 in DNA: TGTGCCAGCAGTCCCACCCCTAGCGGGAGGGCTAGCACAGATACGCAGTATTTT.